Below are 9 T cell receptor beta chains sequenced from a single sample in a study of Ad26.COV2.S vaccination and SARS-CoV-2 variants. Assay: immunoSEQ multiplex PCR; the TCRdb copy retains only in-frame clones and omits some. The sample has some 270,000 clones; 87% are singletons. Treatment: 19 received Ad26.COV2.S at low or high dose, single or two shots; 5 received placebo; per-sample allocation not given. Collection of samples fell on day 63 after the first vaccine or placebo injection. This specimen consisted of peripheral blood, obtained in a trial of Ad26.COV2.S vaccine versus placebo. Receptor source: a person aged 18 to 59 who received the Ad26.COV2.S COVID-19 vaccine or a placebo.

CDR3 protein: CASSMRGGRKVNTEAFF. DNA of the CDR3: TGTGCCAGCAGCATGAGGGGCGGCCGGAAAGTGAACACTGAAGCTTTCTTT. The chain combines TRBV7-2 with TRBJ1-1; tentative D call: TRBD1 (5 bases). The germline CDR1 and CDR2 sequences are SGHTA and FQGNSA. Trimming shortened V by 5 bases and J by 0 bases, and 19 bases separated the two germline ends. The CDR3 sequence is 17 residues long.

The chain is built from TRBV7-8 and TRBJ1-5; the D is unclear. Trimming removed 1 base from V and 7 bases from J, with 11 bases in between. The CDR3 contains 14 residues. Looked up from germline, CDR1 is SGHVS and CDR2 is FQNEAQ. CDR3 sequence: CASSLGSLRQPQHF. The CDR3 DNA is TGTGCCAGCAGCTTAGGGTCCTTACGACAGCCCCAGCATTTT.

J is TRBJ1-5 and V is TRBV6-2 or TRBV6-3; D is uncertain. The CDR3 contains 13 residues. Germline CDR1 reads MNHEY; CDR2 reads SVGEGT. V dropped 2 bases and J dropped 10 bases, with 12 bases sitting between them. CDR3 sequence: CASSYGMGGPQHF. The CDR3 coding sequence is TGTGCCAGCAGTTACGGGATGGGAGGTCCCCAGCATTTT.

The chain recombines TRBV7-9 with TRBJ2-1; D is ambiguous. V was shortened by 5 bases and J by 9 bases, with 11 bases between the two germline ends. Germline V gene lookup returns CDR1 SEHNR and CDR2 FQNEAQ (reference sequence). CDR3 length: 12 residues. CDR3: CASSPPGFEQFF. CDR3 DNA sequence: TGTGCCAGCAGCCCCCCTGGGTTTGAGCAGTTCTTC. The full variable domain, rest sourced from reference TRBV7-9 and TRBJ2-1, is DTGVSQNPRHKITKRGQNVTFRCDPISEHNRLYWYRQTLGQGPEFLTYFQNEAQLEKSRLLSDRFSAERPKGSFSTLEIQRTEQGDSAMYLCASSPPGFEQFFGPGTRLTVL.

The rearrangement links TRBV2 to TRBJ2-1, with TRBD1 matching 11 bases. The CDR3 is made up of 15 amino acids. V was clipped by 7 bases and J by 8 bases; unmatched bases: 10. From germline, CDR1 is SNHLY and CDR2 FYNNEI. The CDR3: CASTPDRGLMDEQFF. DNA of the CDR3: TGTGCCAGCACCCCGGACAGGGGGCTAATGGATGAGCAGTTCTTC.

This rearrangement joins TRBV29-1 to TRBJ1-2; D is unresolved. Trimming stripped 3 bases from V and 4 bases from J, with 9 bases between. Germline CDR1 SQVTM, CDR2 ANQGSEA. This CDR3 is built from 12 residues. The CDR3 loop reads CSVEARPYGYTF. In nucleotides, the CDR3 is TGCAGCGTTGAGGCACGGCCCTATGGCTACACCTTC. Combining the CDR3 with reference TRBV29-1 and TRBJ1-2 gives the whole variable domain SAVISQKPSRDICQRGTSLTIQCQVDSQVTMMFWYRQQPGQSLTLIATANQGSEATYESGFVIDKFPISRPNLTFSTLTVSNMSPEDSSIYLCSVEARPYGYTFGSGTRLTVV.

This clone has only one observation. The V gene is TRBV3-1 (or the pseudogene TRBV3-2), the J gene TRBJ1-5; D is undetermined. The CDR3 loop spans 15 amino acids. The germline V gene encodes CDR1 LGHDT and CDR2 YNNKEL (reference sequence). The V end was cut by 6 bases, the J end by 2 bases, with 14 bases between. CDR3 DNA: TGTGCCAGCAGGGGGAATCCGGGAGGCAATCAGCCCCAGCATTTT. Protein product: CASRGNPGGNQPQHF.

The chain uses TRBV5-6 and TRBJ1-2; TRBD1 agrees at 10 bases. The ends lost 2 bases at V and 8 bases at J; junction bases unmatched: 6. Germline V CDR1 and CDR2: SGHDT, YYEEEE. There are 14 residues in the CDR3. CDR3 coding DNA: TGTGCCAGCAGCTTAGACAGGGGGCTCAGAGGCTACACCTTC. It codes for CASSLDRGLRGYTF.

The V call is TRBV5-4, the J call TRBJ2-7, with D perhaps matching TRBD1 or TRBD2 (6 bases each). The V end lost 3 bases, the J end lost 2 bases, and 12 bases lay between the germline ends. This CDR3 is built from 14 residues. Looked up from germline, CDR1 is SGHNT and CDR2 is YYREEE (reference sequence). The CDR3 DNA follows: TGTGCCAGCAGCTCGACTAGGGGGACCTACGAGCAGTACGTC. Translated, it gives CASSSTRGTYEQYV.